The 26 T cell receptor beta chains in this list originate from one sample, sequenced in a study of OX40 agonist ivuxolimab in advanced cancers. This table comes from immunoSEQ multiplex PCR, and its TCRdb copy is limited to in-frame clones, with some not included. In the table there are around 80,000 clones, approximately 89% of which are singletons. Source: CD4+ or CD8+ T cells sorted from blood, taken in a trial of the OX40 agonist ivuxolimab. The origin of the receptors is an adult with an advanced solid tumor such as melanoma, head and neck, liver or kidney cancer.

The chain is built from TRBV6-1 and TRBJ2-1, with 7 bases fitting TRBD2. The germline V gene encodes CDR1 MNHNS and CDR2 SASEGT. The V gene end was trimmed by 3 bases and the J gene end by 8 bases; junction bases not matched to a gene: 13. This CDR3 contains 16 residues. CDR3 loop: CASSEWAGRGVDEQFF. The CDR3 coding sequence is TGTGCCAGCAGTGAGTGGGCAGGGAGGGGCGTTGATGAGCAGTTCTTC.

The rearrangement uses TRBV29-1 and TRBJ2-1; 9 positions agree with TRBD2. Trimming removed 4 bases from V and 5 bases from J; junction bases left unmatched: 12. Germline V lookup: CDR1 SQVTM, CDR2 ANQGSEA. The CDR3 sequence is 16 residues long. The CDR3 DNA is TGCAGCGTTGGCGGCGCGGGAGGGAAGATCAACAATGAGCAGTTCTTC. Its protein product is CSVGGAGGKINNEQFF.

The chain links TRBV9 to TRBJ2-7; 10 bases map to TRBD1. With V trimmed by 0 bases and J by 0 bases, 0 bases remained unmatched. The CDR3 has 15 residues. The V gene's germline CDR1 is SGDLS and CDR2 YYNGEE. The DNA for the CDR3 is TGTGCCAGCAGCGTAGGGACAGGGGGCTCCTACGAGCAGTACTTC. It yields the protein CASSVGTGGSYEQYF.

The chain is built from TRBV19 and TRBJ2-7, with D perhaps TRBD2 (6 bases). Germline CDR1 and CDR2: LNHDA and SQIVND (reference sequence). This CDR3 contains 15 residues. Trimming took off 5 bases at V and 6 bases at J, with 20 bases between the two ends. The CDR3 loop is CASSPAVAAGGEQYF. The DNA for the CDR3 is TGTGCCAGTAGTCCCGCGGTAGCGGCCGGGGGCGAGCAGTACTTC. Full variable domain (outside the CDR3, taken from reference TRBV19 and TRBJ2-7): DGGITQSPKYLFRKEGQNVTLSCEQNLNHDAMYWYRQDPGQGLRLIYYSQIVNDFQKGDIAEGYSVSREKKESFPLTVTSAQKNPTAFYLCASSPAVAAGGEQYFGPGTRLTVT.

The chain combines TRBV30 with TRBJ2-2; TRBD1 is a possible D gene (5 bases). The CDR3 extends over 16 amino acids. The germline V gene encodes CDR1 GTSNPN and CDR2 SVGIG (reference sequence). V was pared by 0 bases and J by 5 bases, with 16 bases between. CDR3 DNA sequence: TGTGCCTGGAGTGTTAGGGGTGGGCTAGGAACCGGGGAGCTGTTTTTT. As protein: CAWSVRGGLGTGELFF.

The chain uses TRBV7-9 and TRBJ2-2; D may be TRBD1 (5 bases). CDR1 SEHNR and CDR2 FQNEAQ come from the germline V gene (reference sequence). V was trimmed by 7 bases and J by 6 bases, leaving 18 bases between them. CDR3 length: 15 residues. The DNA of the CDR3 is TGTGCCAGCACCCCACCAGGACATCTATCCGGGGAGCTGTTTTTT. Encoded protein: CASTPPGHLSGELFF.

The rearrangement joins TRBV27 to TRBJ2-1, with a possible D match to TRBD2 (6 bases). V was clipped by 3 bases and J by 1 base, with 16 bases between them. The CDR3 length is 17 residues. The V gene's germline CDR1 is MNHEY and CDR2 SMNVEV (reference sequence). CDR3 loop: CASSFPSGGSSYNEQFF. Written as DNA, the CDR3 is TGTGCCAGCAGTTTTCCTAGTGGGGGGTCTTCCTACAATGAGCAGTTCTTC.

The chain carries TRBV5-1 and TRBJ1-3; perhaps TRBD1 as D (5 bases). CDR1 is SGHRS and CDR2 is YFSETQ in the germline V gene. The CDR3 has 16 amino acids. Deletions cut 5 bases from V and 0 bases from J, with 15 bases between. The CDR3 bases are TGCGCCAGCAGGCCGGGGCCAGGACGCTCTGGAAACACCATATATTTT. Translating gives CASRPGPGRSGNTIYF.

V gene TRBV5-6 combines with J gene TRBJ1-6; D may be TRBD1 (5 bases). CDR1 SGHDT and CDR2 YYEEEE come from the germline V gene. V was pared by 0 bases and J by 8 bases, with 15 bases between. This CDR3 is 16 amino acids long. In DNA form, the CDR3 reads TGTGCCAGCAGCTTGGCCGGCGGCAGGGTGTATTCACCCCTCCACTTT. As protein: CASSLAGGRVYSPLHF.

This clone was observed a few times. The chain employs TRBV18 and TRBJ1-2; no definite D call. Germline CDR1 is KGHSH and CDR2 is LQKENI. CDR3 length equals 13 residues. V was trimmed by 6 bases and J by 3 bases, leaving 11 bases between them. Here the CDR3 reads CASSGGSDYGYTF. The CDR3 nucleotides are TGTGCCAGCTCCGGAGGGTCCGACTATGGCTACACCTTC.

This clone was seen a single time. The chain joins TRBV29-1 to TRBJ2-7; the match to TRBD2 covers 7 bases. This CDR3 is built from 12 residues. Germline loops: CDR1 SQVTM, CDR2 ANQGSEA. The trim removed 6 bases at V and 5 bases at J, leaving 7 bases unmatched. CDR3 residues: CSVGEGRNEQYF. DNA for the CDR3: TGCAGCGTGGGGGAGGGGCGGAACGAGCAGTACTTC.

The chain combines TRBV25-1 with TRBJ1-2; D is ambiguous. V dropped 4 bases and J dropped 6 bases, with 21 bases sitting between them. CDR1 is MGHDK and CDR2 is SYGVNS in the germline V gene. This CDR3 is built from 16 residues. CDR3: CASSGRSPHRNHGYTF. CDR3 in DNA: TGTGCCAGCAGTGGGAGAAGCCCTCACCGAAATCATGGCTACACCTTC.

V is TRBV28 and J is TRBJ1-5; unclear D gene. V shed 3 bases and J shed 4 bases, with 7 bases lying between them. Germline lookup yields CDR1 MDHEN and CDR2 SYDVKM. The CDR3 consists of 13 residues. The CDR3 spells CASSLRWNQPQHF. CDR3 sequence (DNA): TGTGCCAGCAGTTTGCGGTGGAATCAGCCCCAGCATTTT.

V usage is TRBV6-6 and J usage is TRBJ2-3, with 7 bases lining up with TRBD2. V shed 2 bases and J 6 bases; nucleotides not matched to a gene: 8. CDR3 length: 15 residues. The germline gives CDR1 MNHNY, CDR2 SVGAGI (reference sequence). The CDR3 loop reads CASSYTPRAGDTQYF. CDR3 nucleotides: TGTGCCAGCAGTTACACCCCCCGAGCGGGGGATACGCAGTATTTT.

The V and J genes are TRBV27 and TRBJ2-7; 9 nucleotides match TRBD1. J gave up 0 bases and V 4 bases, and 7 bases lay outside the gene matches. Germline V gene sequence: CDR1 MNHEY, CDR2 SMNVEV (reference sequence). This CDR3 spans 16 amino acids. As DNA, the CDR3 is TGTGCCAGCAGTTCGAACCGACAGGGGGTCTCCTACGAGCAGTACTTC. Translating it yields CASSSNRQGVSYEQYF.

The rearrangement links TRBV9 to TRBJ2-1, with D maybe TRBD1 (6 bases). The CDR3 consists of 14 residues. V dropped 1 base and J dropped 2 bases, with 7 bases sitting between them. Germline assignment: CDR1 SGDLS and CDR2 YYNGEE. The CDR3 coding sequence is TGTGCCAGCAGCGTAAGGGGGACCTACAATGAGCAGTTCTTC. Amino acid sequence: CASSVRGTYNEQFF.

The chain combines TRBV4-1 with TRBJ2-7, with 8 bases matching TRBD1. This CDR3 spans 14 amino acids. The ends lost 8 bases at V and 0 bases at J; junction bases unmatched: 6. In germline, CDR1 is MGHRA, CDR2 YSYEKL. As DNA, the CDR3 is TGCGCCAGCGCACACAGGGGGAGCTCCTACGAGCAGTACTTC. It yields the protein CASAHRGSSYEQYF.

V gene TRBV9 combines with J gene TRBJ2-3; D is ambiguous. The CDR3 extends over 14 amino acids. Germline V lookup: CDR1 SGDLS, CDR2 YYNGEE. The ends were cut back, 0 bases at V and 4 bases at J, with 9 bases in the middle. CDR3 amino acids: CASSVGSQADTQYF. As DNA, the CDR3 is TGTGCCAGCAGCGTAGGATCACAAGCAGATACGCAGTATTTT.

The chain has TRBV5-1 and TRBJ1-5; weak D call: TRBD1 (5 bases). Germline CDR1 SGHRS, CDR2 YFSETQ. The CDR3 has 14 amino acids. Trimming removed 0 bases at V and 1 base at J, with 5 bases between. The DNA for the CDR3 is TGCGCCAGCAGCTTGGAGGGGAGCAATCAGCCCCAGCATTTT. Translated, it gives CASSLEGSNQPQHF. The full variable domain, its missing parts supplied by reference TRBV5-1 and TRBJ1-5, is KAGVTQTPRYLIKTRGQQVTLSCSPISGHRSVSWYQQTPGQGLQFLFEYFSETQRNKGNFPGRFSGRQFSNSRSEMNVSTLELGDSALYLCASSLEGSNQPQHFGDGTRLSIL.

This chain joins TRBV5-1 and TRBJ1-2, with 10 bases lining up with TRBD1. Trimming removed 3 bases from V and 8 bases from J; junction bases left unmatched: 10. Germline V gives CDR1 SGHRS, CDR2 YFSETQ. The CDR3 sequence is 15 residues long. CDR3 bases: TGCGCCAGCAGCTCTTCCCGACAGGGGGCAGGAGGCTACACCTTC. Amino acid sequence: CASSSSRQGAGGYTF.

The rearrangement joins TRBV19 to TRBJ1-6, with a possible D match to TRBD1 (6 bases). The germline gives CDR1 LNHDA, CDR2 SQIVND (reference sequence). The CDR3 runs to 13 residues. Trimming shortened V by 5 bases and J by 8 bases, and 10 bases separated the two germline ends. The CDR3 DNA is TGTGCCAGTAGTGTCAGGGGCTATTCACCCCTCCACTTT. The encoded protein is CASSVRGYSPLHF.

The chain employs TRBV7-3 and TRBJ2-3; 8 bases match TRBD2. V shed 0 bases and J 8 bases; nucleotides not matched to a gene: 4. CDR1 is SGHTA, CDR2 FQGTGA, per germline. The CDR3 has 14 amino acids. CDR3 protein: CASSLTGSGITQYF. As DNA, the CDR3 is TGTGCCAGCAGCTTAACGGGTAGCGGGATTACGCAGTATTTT.

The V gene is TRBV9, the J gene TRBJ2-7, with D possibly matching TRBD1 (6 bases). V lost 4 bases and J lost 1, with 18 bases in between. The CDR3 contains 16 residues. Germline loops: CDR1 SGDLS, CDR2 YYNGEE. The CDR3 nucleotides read TGTGCCAGCAGCCCCCGCTTTTCCCAGGGGTCCTACGAGCAGTACTTC. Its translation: CASSPRFSQGSYEQYF.

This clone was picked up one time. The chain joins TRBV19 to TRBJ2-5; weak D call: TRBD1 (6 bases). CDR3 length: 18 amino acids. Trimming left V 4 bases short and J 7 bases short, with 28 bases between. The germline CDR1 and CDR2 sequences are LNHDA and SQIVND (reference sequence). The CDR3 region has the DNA TGTGCCAGTAGTACCAGATATATGGCCGGGACATCCAATGGGACCCAGTACTTC. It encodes CASSTRYMAGTSNGTQYF.

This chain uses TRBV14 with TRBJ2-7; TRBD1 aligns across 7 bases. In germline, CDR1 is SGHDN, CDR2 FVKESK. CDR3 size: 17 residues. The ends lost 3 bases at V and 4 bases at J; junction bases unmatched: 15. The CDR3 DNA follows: TGTGCCAGCAGCCATAAGAAGCAGCGAGACAGGGTATACGAGCAGTACTTC. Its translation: CASSHKKQRDRVYEQYF.

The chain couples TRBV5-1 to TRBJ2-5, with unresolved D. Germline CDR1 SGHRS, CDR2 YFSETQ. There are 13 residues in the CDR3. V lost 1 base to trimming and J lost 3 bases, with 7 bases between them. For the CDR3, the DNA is TGCGCCAGCAGCTTGATAGGCAAAGAGACCCAGTACTTC. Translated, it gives CASSLIGKETQYF.